The entry below describes one TCR beta chain. Its antigen is not identified. Both 60 Vbeta primers and 13 Jbeta primers went into the PCR. Clones were read by immunoSEQ multiplex PCR, and TCRdb kept only the in-frame ones, dropping some. The sample has 150,000 to 200,000 clones, more than 9.5% seen once. This sample was taken from a study of cytomegalovirus exposure and HLA in healthy donors. General study points: Per a later analysis, roughly 17,000 TCR beta sequences showed association with HLA alleles at 0.05 false discovery rate. In vitro testing confirmed a few CMV-associated chains as specific for CMV antigens.

Germline V gene sequence: CDR1 SGHNT, CDR2 YYREEE (reference sequence). The CDR3 spans 16 residues. V dropped 4 bases and J dropped 5; count of bases not matched to a gene: 5. This receptor was obtained from a man in his fifties in good health and CMV-seropositive. The chain recombines TRBV5-4 with TRBJ2-2; 13 positions agree with TRBD2. Input material: PBMCs. The CDR3 nucleotides read TGTGCCAGCAGCCCGGGGACTAGCGGGGTTACCGGGGAGCTGTTTTTT. Its translation: CASSPGTSGVTGELFF.